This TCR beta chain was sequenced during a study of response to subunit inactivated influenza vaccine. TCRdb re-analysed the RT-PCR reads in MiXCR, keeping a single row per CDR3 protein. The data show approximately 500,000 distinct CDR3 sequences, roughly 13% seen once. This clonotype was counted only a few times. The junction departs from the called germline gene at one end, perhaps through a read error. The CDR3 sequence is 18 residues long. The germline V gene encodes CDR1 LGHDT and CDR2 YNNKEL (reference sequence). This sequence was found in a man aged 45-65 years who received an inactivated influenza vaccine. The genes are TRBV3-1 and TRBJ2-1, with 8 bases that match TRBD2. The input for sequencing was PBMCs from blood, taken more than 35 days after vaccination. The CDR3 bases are TGTGCCAGCAGCCAAGGGGGCTGGGGAGCGGGAGTGGACAAGGAGCAGTTCTTC. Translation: CASSQGGWGAGVDKEQFF.